Presented here are 6 T cell receptor beta chains from one specimen sequenced in a study of T cell changes during pregnancy in multiple sclerosis. Some clones are missing from TCRdb's copy, which holds only in-frame ones; the method was immunoSEQ multiplex PCR. Seen here are about 68,000 clones, about nine tenths observed once, and the top ten hold around 1.5%. This material consisted of peripheral blood, taken in the third trimester of pregnancy. The origin of the receptors is a female donor with multiple sclerosis, enrolled in a pregnancy study.

This chain joins TRBV19 and TRBJ2-5; 9 bases map to TRBD1. The CDR3 sequence is 16 residues long. J lost 3 bases, V lost 4 bases, and 9 bases had no gene match. The V gene's germline CDR1 is LNHDA and CDR2 SQIVND (reference sequence). CDR3 residues: CASSKNRQGGEETQYF. The CDR3 nucleotides read TGTGCCAGTAGTAAAAACCGACAGGGGGGAGAAGAGACCCAGTACTTC.

This chain connects TRBV6-6 to TRBJ1-2; TRBD1 is a possible D gene (6 bases). The CDR3 runs 12 residues. CDR1 and CDR2 from the germline V gene are MNHNY and SVGAGI (reference sequence). Between the trimmed V and J ends, which lost 10 bases and 5 bases, there was a span of 14 bases. This CDR3 is CATYSQGYGYTF. The CDR3 bases are TGTGCCACCTATTCTCAGGGGTATGGCTACACCTTC.

V is TRBV5-1 and J is TRBJ2-1; D is possibly TRBD2 (5 bases). Germline V lookup: CDR1 SGHRS, CDR2 YFSETQ. The CDR3 contains 13 residues. With 6 bases removed from V and 7 bases from J, the gap between germline ends came to 14 bases. CDR3 sequence reads: CASNKGSGNEQFF. The CDR3 coding sequence is TGCGCCAGCAATAAGGGCTCGGGAAATGAGCAGTTCTTC.

The chain has TRBV27 and TRBJ2-1; 9 bases fit TRBD2. This CDR3 region has 13 residues. With 4 bases clipped from V and 6 bases from J, the junction kept 1 base outside the gene matches. Germline assignment: CDR1 MNHEY and CDR2 SMNVEV (reference sequence). CDR3 sequence: CASSSGLANEQFF. As DNA, the CDR3 is TGTGCCAGCAGTTCGGGACTAGCCAATGAGCAGTTCTTC.

V usage is TRBV7-8 and J usage is TRBJ1-3, with TRBD1 matching 7 bases. The CDR3 loop spans 14 amino acids. V lost 8 bases and J lost 3; bases outside the gene matches: 7. Germline CDR1 and CDR2: SGHVS and FQNEAQ. The CDR3 DNA is TGTGCCAGCGGACCACAGGGGAGTGGAAACACCATATATTTT. Translating it yields CASGPQGSGNTIYF. The whole variable domain, filled in from reference TRBV7-8 and TRBJ1-3, reads GAGVSQSPRYKVAKRGQDVALRCDPISGHVSLFWYQQALGQGPEFLTYFQNEAQLDKSGLPSDRFFAERPEGSVSTLKIQRTQQEDSAVYLCASGPQGSGNTIYFGEGSWLTVV.

The chain joins TRBV30 to TRBJ2-3; D remains unclear. Germline CDR1 and CDR2: GTSNPN and SVGIG (reference sequence). This CDR3 is built from 11 residues. Trimming left V 4 bases short and J 2 bases short, with 4 bases between. The CDR3 spells CAWTSTDTQYF. The CDR3 DNA reads TGTGCCTGGACCTCCACAGATACGCAGTATTTT.